The present TCR beta chain was sequenced within a study of cytomegalovirus exposure and HLA in healthy donors. Broader study findings: Researchers reported in a later analysis that a missense DCLRE1C variant was tied to TCR beta V- and J-gene trimming.

From germline, CDR1 is SGHVS and CDR2 FQNEAQ. CDR3 length equals 14 residues. The V and J ends lost 6 bases and 1 base, in that order; junction bases with no gene match: 5. The study ran its PCR with 60 Vbeta and 13 Jbeta primers. The protocol was immunoSEQ multiplex PCR, while the TCRdb copy is restricted to in-frame clones and leaves out a portion. The sample includes 200,000 or so clones, 65% to 85% of them seen just once. In the case of this clone: Its antigen is undetermined.

The V call is TRBV7-8, the J call TRBJ2-7; 8 bases map to TRBD2. Source material: PBMCs. This receptor was taken from a woman aged 25 to 39 in good health and CMV-seropositive. In DNA, the CDR3 is TGTGCCAGCAGGCTAGCGGGCGAATCCTACGAGCAGTACTTC. The encoded protein is CASRLAGESYEQYF. Drawing the rest from reference TRBV7-8 and TRBJ2-7, the complete variable domain is GAGVSQSPRYKVAKRGQDVALRCDPISGHVSLFWYQQALGQGPEFLTYFQNEAQLDKSGLPSDRFFAERPEGSVSTLKIQRTQQEDSAVYLCASRLAGESYEQYFGPGTRLTVT.